This TCR beta chain originates from a study of Graves' ophthalmopathy and Graves' hyperthyroidism. Looked up from germline, CDR1 is DFQATT and CDR2 is SNEGSKA (reference sequence). Trimming removed 8 bases at V and 3 bases at J, with 28 bases between. The CDR3 loop spans 18 amino acids. The TCR beta CDR3 regions underwent amplification from RNA transcripts. The authors performed first-round RT-PCR with HTBI primers and then a second-round multiplex PCR. MiXCR, applied by TCRdb to the multiplex PCR reads, yields one record per CDR3 protein. The sample consists of roughly 700,000 distinct CDR3 sequences, roughly 40% of them appearing once. About this clonotype itself: Its antigen is still unknown.

Whole-study findings and limits: A classifier, a 13-signature model, separated ophthalmopathy from stable hyperthyroidism with roughly 90% sensitivity and around 80% specificity.

This chain uses TRBV20-1 with TRBJ2-2, with D maybe TRBD2 (6 bases). The receptor was isolated from an adult man with Graves' ophthalmopathy. The specimen sequenced was peripheral blood. The CDR3 protein is CSSPFPGPPRGYTGELFF. In DNA, the CDR3 is TGCAGTTCACCATTTCCGGGGCCTCCTCGGGGGTACACCGGGGAGCTGTTTTTT.